Shown below are 3 T cell receptor beta chains from a single sample sequenced in a study of blood T cell repertoires in COVID-19. The table came from immunoSEQ multiplex PCR; TCRdb's copy has only in-frame clones and leaves some out. The sample lists a few hundred thousand clones, around 87% occurring once. The sample taken for sequencing was PBMCs or T cells enriched from blood (not recorded which). Source of these receptors: a woman aged 45-65 years who had recovered from COVID-19.

The chain couples TRBV4-2 to TRBJ1-5, with 9 bases lining up with TRBD1. V lost 6 bases and J lost 7; bases outside the gene matches: 7. The CDR3 runs 14 residues. Germline assignment: CDR1 LGHNA and CDR2 YNFKEQ. CDR3 loop: CASSRTGEEQPQHF. CDR3 coding DNA: TGTGCCAGCAGTCGGACAGGGGAAGAACAGCCCCAGCATTTT.

The V call is TRBV4-1, the J call TRBJ1-1; 10 bases fit TRBD1. Losses at the gene ends were 1 base for V and 5 bases for J; bases not matched to a gene: 13. Germline values: CDR1 MGHRA, CDR2 YSYEKL. The CDR3 is 18 amino acids. CDR3 DNA sequence: TGCGCCAGCAGCCAAGCCCTGCCCCAGGGACAGGGGAGGACTGAAGCTTTCTTT. Translating it yields CASSQALPQGQGRTEAFF.

V usage is TRBV29-1 and J usage is TRBJ2-1; D is possibly TRBD2 (6 bases). The V and J ends lost 6 bases and 3 bases respectively, with 15 bases between them. This CDR3 has 14 residues. Germline-derived CDR1 and CDR2 are SQVTM and ANQGSEA. Here the CDR3 DNA reads TGCAGCGTGCGGGGAGAAGTGTTCTACAATGAGCAGTTCTTC. Its translation is CSVRGEVFYNEQFF.